This T cell receptor beta chain came from a study of graft-versus-host responses after intestinal transplantation. Points on this clone: Its specificity is not known.

Overall study findings and caveats: Analysis identified GvH clones in recipient marrow, with some appearing first in ileum or blood.

The CDR3 consists of 16 residues. CDR1 and CDR2 (germline): SGHVS, FQNEAQ. The trim removed 1 base at V and 5 bases at J, leaving 3 bases unmatched. The method was immunoSEQ multiplex PCR; TCRdb's version includes in-frame clones alone and lacks a portion of them. The sample includes approximately 75,000 clones, around 90% seen only once; the top ten take approximately 4.1%. This receptor was taken from a human donor who was the organ donor for an intestinal transplant. The source material was unstimulated CD8+ T cells sorted from spleen or lymph node cells, sampled before transplant. J is TRBJ2-1 and V is TRBV7-8; TRBD2 aligns across 12 bases. The CDR3 bases are TGTGCCAGCAGCTTAGAACTAGCGGGGGGAAACAATGAGCAGTTCTTC. Translating gives CASSLELAGGNNEQFF.